This TCR beta chain was sequenced during a study of a mutant IDH1 vaccine in newly diagnosed glioma. Study information: Previous care, which was radiotherapy, temozolomide, or both, most often involved both.

The time point here: baseline, week 1 (first vaccination visit). Treatment specified: pre-vaccination baseline after standard-of-care therapy. Each of the donors came in with new WHO grade 3 or 4 astrocytomas that were IDH1-mutant and ATRX-lost. TCRdb keeps only in-frame clones here, not all; method: immunoSEQ multiplex PCR. The data contain tens of thousands of clones, just over 85% of them singletons. The receptor comes from a middle-aged man with glioma. Source: PBMCs, taken from a glioma patient treated with radiotherapy, temozolomide or both.

The CDR3 spells CASGVLYEQYF. The CDR3 bases are TGTGCCAGCGGAGTACTCTACGAGCAGTACTTC. V gene TRBV27 combines with J gene TRBJ2-7; no definite D call. The V gene's germline CDR1 is MNHEY and CDR2 SMNVEV (reference sequence). The CDR3 totals 11 residues. V gave up 8 bases and J gave up 3 bases, with 8 bases separating them.